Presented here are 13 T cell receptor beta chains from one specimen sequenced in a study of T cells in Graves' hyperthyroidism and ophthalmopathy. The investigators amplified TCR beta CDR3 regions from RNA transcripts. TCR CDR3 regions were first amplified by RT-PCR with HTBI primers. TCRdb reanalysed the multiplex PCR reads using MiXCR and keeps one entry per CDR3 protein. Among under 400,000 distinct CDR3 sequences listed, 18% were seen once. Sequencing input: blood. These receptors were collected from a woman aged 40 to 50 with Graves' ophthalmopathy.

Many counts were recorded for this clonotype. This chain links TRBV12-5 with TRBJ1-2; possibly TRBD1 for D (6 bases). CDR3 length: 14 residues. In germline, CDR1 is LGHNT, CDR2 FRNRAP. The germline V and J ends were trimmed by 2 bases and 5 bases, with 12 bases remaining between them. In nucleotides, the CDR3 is TGTGCTAGTGGTTTGAGCGGACAGCCGTATGGCTACACCTTC. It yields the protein CASGLSGQPYGYTF.

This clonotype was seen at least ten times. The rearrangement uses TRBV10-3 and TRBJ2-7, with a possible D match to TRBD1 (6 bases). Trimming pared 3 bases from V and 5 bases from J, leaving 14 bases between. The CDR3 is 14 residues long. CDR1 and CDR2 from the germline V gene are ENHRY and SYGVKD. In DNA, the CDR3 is TGTGCCATCAGTGACGCAGCGAAGGGGGACGAGCAGTACTTC. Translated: CAISDAAKGDEQYF.

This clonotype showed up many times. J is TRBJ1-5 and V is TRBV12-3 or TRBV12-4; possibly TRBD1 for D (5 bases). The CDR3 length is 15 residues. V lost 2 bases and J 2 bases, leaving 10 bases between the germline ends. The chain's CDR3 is CASSLSQGGNQPQHF. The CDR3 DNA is TGTGCCAGCAGTTTAAGCCAGGGAGGCAATCAGCCCCAGCATTTT.

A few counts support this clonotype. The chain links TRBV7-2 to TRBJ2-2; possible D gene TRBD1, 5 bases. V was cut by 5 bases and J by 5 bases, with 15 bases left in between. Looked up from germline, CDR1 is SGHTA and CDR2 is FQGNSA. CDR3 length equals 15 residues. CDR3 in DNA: TGTGCCAGCAGCCTATCAGGGTTTTTGACCGGGGAGCTGTTTTTT. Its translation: CASSLSGFLTGELFF.

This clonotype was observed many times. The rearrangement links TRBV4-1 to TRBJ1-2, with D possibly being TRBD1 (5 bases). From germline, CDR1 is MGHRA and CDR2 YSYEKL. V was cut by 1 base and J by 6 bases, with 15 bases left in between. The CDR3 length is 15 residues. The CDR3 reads CASSQVGRVSDGYTF. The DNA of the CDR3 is TGCGCCAGCAGCCAAGTTGGCAGGGTATCTGATGGCTACACCTTC.

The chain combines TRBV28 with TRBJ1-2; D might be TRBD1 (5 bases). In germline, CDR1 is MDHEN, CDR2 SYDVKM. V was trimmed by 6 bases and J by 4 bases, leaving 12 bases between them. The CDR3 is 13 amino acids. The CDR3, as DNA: TGTGCCAGCAGCTTTCCCGGGGGCTATGGCTACACCTTC. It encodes CASSFPGGYGYTF.

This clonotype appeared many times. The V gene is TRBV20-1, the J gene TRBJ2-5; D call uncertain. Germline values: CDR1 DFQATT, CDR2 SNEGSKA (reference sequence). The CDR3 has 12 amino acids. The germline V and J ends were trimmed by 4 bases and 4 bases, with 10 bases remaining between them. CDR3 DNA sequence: TGCAGTGCTAAGGAGTGGGGAGAGACCCAGTACTTC. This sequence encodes CSAKEWGETQYF.

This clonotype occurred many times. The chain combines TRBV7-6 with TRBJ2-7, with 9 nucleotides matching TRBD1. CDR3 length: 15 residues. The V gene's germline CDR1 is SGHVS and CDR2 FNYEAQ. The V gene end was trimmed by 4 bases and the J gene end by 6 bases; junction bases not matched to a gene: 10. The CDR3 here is CASSSSGTGRREQYF. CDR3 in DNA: TGTGCCAGCAGCTCATCCGGGACAGGGAGGCGCGAGCAGTACTTC.

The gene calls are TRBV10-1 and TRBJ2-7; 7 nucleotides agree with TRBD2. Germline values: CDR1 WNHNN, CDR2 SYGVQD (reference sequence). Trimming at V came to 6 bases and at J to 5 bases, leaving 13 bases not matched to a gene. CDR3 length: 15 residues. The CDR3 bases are TGCGCCAGCAGGACGGAATGGGGCGGGAGAAACGAGCAGTACTTC. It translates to CASRTEWGGRNEQYF.

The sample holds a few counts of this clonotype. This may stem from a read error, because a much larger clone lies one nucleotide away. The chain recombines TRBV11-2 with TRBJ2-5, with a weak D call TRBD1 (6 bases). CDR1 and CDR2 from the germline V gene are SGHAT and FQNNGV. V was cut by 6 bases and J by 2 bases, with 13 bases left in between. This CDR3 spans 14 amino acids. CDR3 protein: CASRPGQTQETQYF. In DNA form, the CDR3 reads TGTGCCAGCAGACCCGGACAGACACAAGAGACCCAGTACTTC.

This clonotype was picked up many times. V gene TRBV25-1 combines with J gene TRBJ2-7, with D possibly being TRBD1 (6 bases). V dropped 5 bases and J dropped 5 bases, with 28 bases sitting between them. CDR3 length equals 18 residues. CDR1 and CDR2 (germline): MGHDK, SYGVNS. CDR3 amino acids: CASSSLGPTGSILHEQYF. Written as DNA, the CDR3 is TGTGCCAGCAGTTCCTTGGGCCCCACAGGGTCGATTCTCCACGAGCAGTACTTC.

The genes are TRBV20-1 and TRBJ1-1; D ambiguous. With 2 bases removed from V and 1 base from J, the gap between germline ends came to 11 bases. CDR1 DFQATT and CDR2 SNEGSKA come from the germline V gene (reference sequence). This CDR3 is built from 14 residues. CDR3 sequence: CSARIDGRNTEAFF. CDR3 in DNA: TGCAGTGCTAGAATCGACGGCCGGAACACTGAAGCTTTCTTT.

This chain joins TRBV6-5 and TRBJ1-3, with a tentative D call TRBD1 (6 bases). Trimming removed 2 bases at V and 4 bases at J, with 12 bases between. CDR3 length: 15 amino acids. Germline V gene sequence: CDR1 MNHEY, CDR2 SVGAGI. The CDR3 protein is CASSYRGGRGNTIYF. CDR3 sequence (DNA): TGTGCCAGCAGTTACCGTGGGGGCAGGGGAAACACCATATATTTT.